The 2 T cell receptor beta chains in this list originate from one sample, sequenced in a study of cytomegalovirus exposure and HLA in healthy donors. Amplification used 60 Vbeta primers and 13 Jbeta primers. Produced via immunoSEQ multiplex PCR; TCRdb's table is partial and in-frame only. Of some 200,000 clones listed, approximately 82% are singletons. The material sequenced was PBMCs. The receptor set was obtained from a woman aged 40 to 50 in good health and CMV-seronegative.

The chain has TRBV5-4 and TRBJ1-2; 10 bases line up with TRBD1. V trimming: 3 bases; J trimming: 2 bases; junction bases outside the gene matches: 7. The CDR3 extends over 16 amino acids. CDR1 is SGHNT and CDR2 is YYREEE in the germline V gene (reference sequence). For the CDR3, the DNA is TGTGCCAGCAGCTCTCAGGGGACAGGGGCGAACTATGGCTACACCTTC. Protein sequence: CASSSQGTGANYGYTF.

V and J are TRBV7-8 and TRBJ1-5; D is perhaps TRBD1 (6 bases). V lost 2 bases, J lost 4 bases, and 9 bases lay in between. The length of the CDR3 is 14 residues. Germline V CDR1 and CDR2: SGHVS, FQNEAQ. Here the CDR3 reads CASSLMDRNQPQHF. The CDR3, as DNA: TGTGCCAGCAGCTTAATGGACAGAAATCAGCCCCAGCATTTT.